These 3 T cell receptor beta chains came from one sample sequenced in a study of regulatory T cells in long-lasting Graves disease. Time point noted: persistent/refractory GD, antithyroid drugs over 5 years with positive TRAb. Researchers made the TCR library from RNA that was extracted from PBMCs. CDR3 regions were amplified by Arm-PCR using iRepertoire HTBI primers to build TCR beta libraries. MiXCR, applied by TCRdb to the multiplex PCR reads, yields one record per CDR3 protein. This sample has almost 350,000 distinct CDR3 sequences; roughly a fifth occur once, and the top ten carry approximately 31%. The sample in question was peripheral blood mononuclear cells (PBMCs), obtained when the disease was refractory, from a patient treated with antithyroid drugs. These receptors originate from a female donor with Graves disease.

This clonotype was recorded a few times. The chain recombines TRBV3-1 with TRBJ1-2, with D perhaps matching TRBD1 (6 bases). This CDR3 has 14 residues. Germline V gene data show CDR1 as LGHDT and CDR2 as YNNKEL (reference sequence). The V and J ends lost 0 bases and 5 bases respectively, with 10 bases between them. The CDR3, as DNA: TGTGCCAGCAGCCAAGATCTCACAGGGTATGGCTACACCTTC. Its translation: CASSQDLTGYGYTF. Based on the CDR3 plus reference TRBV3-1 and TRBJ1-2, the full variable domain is DTAVSQTPKYLVTQMGNDKSIKCEQNLGHDTMYWYKQDSKKFLKIMFSYNNKELIINETVPNRFSPKSPDKAHLNLHINSLELGDSAVYFCASSQDLTGYGYTFGSGTRLTVV.

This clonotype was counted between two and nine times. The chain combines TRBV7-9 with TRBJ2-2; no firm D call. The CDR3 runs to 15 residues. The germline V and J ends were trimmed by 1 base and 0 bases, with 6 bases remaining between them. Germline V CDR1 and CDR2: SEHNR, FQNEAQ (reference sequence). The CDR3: CASSLDASNTGELFF. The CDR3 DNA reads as TGTGCCAGCAGCTTAGACGCCTCGAACACCGGGGAGCTGTTTTTT.

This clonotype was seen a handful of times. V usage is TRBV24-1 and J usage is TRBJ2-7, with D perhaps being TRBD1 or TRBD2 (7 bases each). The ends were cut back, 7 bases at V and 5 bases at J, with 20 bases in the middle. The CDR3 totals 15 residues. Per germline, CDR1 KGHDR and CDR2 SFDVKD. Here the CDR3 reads CATSPGGAPPDEQYF. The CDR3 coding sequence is TGTGCCACCAGCCCAGGGGGGGCCCCTCCGGACGAGCAGTACTTC.